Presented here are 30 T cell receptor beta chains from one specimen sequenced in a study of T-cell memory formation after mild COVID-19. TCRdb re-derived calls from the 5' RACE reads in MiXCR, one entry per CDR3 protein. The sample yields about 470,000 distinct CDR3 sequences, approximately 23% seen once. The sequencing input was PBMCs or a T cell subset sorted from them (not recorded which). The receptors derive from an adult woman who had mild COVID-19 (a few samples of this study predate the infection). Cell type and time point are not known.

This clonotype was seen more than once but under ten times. CDR3 sequence reads: CASSLSAGRTDTQYF. DNA of the CDR3: TGTGCCAGCAGCTTATCGGCAGGCCGCACAGATACGCAGTATTTT. J is TRBJ2-3 and V is TRBV16, with D unclear. The CDR3 covers 15 residues. From germline, CDR1 is KGHSY and CDR2 FQNENV. The V end was cut by 5 bases, the J end by 1 base, with 13 bases between.

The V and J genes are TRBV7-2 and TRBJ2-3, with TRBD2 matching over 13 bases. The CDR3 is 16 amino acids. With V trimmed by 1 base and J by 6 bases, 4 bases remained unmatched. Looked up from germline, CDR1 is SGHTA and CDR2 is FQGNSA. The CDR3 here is CASSLDGTSGVDTQYF. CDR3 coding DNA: TGTGCCAGCAGCTTAGACGGGACTAGCGGGGTGGATACGCAGTATTTT.

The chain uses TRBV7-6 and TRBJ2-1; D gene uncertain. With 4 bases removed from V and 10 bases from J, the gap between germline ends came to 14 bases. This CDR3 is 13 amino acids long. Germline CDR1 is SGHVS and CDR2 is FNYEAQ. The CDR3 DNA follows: TGTGCCAGCAGCTCCTGGGCCTTTGTGGAGCAGTTCTTC. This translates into CASSSWAFVEQFF.

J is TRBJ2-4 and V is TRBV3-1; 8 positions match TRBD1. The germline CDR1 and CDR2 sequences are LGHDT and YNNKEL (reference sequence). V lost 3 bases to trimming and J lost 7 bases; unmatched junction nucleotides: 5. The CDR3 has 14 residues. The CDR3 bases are TGTGCCAGCAGCCACGGACAGGGAATGAACATTCAGTACTTC. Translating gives CASSHGQGMNIQYF.

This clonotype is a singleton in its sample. The CDR3 is CASSQERLAGVSGQETQYF. In nucleotides, the CDR3 is TGTGCCAGCAGCCAAGAGAGGCTAGCGGGAGTAAGTGGACAAGAGACCCAGTACTTC. The V call is TRBV4-2, the J call TRBJ2-5; 10 nucleotides match TRBD2. Trimming at V came to 0 bases and at J to 2 bases, leaving 12 bases not matched to a gene. The germline V gene encodes CDR1 LGHNA and CDR2 YNFKEQ. This CDR3 is 19 amino acids long.

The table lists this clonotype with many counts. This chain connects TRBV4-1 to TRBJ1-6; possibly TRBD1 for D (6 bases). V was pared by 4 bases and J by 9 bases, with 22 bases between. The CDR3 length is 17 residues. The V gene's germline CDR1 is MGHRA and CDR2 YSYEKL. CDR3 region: CASSLGRTVRGSSPLHF. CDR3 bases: TGCGCCAGCAGCCTCGGTCGGACAGTCCGTGGAAGTTCACCCCTCCACTTT.

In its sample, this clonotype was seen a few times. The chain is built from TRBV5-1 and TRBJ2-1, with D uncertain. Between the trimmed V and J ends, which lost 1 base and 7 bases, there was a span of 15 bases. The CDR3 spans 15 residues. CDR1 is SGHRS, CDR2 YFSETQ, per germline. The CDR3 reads CASSLLGPTENEQFF. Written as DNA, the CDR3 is TGCGCCAGCAGCTTGTTAGGCCCTACGGAGAATGAGCAGTTCTTC.

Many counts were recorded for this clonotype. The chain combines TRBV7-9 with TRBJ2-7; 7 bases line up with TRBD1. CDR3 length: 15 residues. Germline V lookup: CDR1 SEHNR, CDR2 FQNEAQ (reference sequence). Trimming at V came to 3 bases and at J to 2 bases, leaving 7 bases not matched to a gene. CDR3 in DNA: TGTGCCAGCAGCTTGCAGGGGGACCTTACCTACGAGCAGTACTTC. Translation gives CASSLQGDLTYEQYF.

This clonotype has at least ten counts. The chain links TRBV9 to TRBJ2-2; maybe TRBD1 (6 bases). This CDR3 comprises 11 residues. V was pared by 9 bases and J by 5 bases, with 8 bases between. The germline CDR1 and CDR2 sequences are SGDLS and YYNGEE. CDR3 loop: CATGQTGELFF. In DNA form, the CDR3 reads TGTGCCACCGGACAGACCGGGGAGCTGTTTTTT.

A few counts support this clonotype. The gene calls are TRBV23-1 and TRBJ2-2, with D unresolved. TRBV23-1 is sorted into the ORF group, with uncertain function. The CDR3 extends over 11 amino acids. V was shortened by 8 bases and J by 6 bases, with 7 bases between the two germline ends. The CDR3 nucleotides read TGCGCCAGCCTGGGGTCCGGGGAGCTGTTTTTT. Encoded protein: CASLGSGELFF.

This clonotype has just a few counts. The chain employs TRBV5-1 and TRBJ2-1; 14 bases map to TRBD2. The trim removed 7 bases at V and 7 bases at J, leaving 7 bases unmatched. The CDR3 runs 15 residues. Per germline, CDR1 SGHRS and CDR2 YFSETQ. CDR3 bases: TGCGCCAGCTCGAAGACTAGCGGGGGGGTTAATGAGCAGTTCTTC. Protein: CASSKTSGGVNEQFF. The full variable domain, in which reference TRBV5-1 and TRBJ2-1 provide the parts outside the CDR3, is KAGVTQTPRYLIKTRGQQVTLSCSPISGHRSVSWYQQTPGQGLQFLFEYFSETQRNKGNFPGRFSGRQFSNSRSEMNVSTLELGDSALYLCASSKTSGGVNEQFFGPGTRLTVL.

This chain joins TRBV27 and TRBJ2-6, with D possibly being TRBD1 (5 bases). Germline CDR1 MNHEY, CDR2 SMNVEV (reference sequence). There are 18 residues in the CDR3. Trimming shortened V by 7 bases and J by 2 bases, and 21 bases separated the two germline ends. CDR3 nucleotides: TGTGCCAGCACTAACAGGTTCCTGGGTCATGCTGGGGCCAACGTCCTGACTTTC. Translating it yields CASTNRFLGHAGANVLTF.

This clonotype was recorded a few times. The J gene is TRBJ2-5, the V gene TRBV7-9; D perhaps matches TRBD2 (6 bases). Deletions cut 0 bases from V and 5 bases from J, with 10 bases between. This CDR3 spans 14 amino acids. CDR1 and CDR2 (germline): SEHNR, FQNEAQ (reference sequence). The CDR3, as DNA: TGTGCCAGCAGCTTAGCCGGCGGGATGGAGACCCAGTACTTC. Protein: CASSLAGGMETQYF.

The CDR3: CASSLAAIQAWSEAFF. The CDR3 DNA follows: TGTGCCAGCAGCTTAGCCGCAATACAGGCCTGGTCTGAAGCTTTCTTT. The chain has TRBV7-2 and TRBJ1-1; D may be TRBD1 (5 bases). V was clipped by 0 bases and J by 6 bases, with 17 bases between them. CDR3 length: 16 amino acids. Germline CDR1 and CDR2: SGHTA and FQGNSA.

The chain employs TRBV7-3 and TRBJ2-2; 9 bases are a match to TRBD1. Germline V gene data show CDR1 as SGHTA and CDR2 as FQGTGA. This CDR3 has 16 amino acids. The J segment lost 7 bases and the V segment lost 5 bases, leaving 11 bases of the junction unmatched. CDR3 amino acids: CASSPRTGVQSGELFF. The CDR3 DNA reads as TGTGCCAGCAGCCCCAGGACAGGGGTTCAAAGCGGGGAGCTGTTTTTT.

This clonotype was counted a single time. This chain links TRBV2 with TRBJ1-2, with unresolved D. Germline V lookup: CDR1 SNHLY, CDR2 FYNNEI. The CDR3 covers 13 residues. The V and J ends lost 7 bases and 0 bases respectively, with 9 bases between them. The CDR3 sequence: CASTGAANYGYTF. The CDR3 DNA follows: TGTGCCAGCACGGGAGCAGCTAACTATGGCTACACCTTC.

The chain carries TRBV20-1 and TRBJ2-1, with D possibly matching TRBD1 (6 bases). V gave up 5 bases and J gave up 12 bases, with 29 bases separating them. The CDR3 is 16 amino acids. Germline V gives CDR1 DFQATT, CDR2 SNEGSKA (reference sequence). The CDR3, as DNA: TGCAGTGCTGCAGAAGTGGGGGCTCCTACTCCTCTTGGGCAGTTCTTC. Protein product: CSAAEVGAPTPLGQFF.

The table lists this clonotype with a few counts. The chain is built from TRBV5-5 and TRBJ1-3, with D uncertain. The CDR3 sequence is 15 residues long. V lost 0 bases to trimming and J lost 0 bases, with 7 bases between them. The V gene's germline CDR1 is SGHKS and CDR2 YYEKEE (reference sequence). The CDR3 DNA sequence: TGTGCCAGCAGCTTGGACGGAATCTCTGGAAACACCATATATTTT. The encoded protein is CASSLDGISGNTIYF.

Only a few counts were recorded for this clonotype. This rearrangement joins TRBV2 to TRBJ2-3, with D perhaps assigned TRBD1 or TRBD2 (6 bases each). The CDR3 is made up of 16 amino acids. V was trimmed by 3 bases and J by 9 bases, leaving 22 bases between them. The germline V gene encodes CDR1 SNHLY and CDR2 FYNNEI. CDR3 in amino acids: CASSENQGTLISTQYF. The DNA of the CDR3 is TGTGCCAGCAGTGAGAATCAGGGGACTCTCATTTCCACGCAGTATTTT.

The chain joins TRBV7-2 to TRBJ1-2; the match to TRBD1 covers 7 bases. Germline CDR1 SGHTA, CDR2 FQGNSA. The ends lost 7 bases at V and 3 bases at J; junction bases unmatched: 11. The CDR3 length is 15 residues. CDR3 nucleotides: TGTGCCAGCACCGACGACAGGGCGATCGACTATGGCTACACCTTC. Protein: CASTDDRAIDYGYTF.

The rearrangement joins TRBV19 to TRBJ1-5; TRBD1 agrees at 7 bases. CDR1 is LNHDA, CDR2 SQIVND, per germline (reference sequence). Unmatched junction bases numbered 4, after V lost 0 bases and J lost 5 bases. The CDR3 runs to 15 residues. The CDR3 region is CASSIDNRGDQPQHF. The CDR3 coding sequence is TGTGCCAGTAGTATAGACAACAGGGGCGATCAGCCCCAGCATTTT.

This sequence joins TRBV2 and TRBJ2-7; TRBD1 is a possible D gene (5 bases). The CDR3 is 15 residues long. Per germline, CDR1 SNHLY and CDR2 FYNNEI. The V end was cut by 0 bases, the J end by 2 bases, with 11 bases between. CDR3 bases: TGTGCCAGCAGTGAAGCAGGAAGGGGCACCTACGAGCAGTACTTC. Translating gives CASSEAGRGTYEQYF.

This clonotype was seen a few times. The DNA of the CDR3 is TGCAGTGCTAGAGATCTGGCGGCAGCCTACAATGAGCAGTTCTTC. It codes for CSARDLAAAYNEQFF. The V and J genes are TRBV20-1 and TRBJ2-1, with D unresolved. Trimming left V 0 bases short and J 2 bases short, with 11 bases between. The germline V gene encodes CDR1 DFQATT and CDR2 SNEGSKA (reference sequence). The CDR3 is made up of 15 amino acids.

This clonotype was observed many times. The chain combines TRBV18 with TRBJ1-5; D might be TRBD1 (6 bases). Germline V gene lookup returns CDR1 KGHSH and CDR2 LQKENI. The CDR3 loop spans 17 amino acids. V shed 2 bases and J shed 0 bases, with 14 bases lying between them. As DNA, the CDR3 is TGTGCCAGCTCACCATTCGGACAGTTGAATAGCAATCAGCCCCAGCATTTT. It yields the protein CASSPFGQLNSNQPQHF. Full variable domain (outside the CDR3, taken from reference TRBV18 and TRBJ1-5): NAGVMQNPRHLVRRRGQEARLRCSPMKGHSHVYWYRQLPEEGLKFMVYLQKENIIDESGMPKERFSAEFPKEGPSILRIQQVVRGDSAAYFCASSPFGQLNSNQPQHFGDGTRLSIL.

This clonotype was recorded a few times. The CDR3 spells CASSLPVAGDLEYF. In nucleotides, the CDR3 is TGTGCCAGCAGCTTGCCAGTCGCGGGAGACCTGGAGTACTTC. The chain is built from TRBV5-6 and TRBJ2-5; 7 nucleotides agree with TRBD2. Per the germline V gene, CDR1 is SGHDT and CDR2 is YYEEEE. Trimming took 1 base from V and 12 from J; bases not matched to a gene: 12. This CDR3 comprises 14 residues.

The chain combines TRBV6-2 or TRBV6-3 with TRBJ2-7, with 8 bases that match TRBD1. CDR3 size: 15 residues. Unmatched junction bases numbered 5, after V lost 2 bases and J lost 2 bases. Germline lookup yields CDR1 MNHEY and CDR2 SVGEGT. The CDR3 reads CASSYGAGGPYEQYF. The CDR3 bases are TGTGCCAGCAGTTACGGGGCAGGGGGCCCCTACGAGCAGTACTTC.

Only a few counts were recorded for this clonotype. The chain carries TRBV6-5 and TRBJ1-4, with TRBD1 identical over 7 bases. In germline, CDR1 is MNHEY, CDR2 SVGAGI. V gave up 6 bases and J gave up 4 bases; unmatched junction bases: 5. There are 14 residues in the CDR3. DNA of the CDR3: TGTGCCAGCAGAAGGACAGGCAATAATGAAAAACTGTTTTTT. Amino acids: CASRRTGNNEKLFF.

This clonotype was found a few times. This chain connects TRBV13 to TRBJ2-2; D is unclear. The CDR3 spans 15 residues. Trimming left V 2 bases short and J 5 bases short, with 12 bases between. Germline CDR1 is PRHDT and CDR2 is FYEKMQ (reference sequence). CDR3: CASSLRSWSTGELFF. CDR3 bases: TGTGCCAGCAGCTTAAGGTCCTGGTCGACCGGGGAGCTGTTTTTT.

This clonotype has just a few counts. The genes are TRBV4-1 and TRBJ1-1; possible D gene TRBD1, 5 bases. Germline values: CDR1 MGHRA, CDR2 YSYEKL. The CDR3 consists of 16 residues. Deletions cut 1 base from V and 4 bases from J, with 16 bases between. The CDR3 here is CASSQGQISGRTEAFF. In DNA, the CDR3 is TGCGCCAGCAGCCAAGGACAGATCAGCGGGCGCACTGAAGCTTTCTTT.

The CDR3 DNA sequence: TGTGCCAGCAGCGTAGAGTCGGGGTTGAACACTGAAGCTTTCTTT. The encoded protein is CASSVESGLNTEAFF. V is TRBV9 and J is TRBJ1-1; D gene ambiguous. This CDR3 has 15 residues. V shed 0 bases and J shed 0 bases, with 9 bases lying between them. CDR1 and CDR2 (germline): SGDLS, YYNGEE.